This T cell receptor (beta chain) was retrieved from a study of T cells in Graves' hyperthyroidism and ophthalmopathy. This clonotype was detected many times. Its antigen is not known. Notes on the study in general: Through a model of 13 V-J features, ophthalmopathy was separated from stable hyperthyroidism.

Amplified TCR beta CDR3 regions came from RNA transcripts. Initially, a first-round RT-PCR of the TCR CDR3 employed the HTBI primer set. TCRdb redid the calling of the multiplex PCR reads with MiXCR, one entry per CDR3 protein. The repertoire holds roughly 200,000 distinct CDR3 sequences, with approximately 20% as singletons. The sample taken for sequencing was blood. The TCR comes from a middle-aged man with Graves' hyperthyroidism.

The CDR3 DNA is TGTGCCAGCAGCCAAGTTGTCTTCTTTGGGTCCTACGAGCAGTACTTC. It encodes CASSQVVFFGSYEQYF. The chain is built from TRBV3-1 and TRBJ2-7, with unresolved D. From germline, CDR1 is LGHDT and CDR2 YNNKEL (reference sequence). V lost 1 base to trimming and J lost 1 base, with 14 bases between them. The CDR3 is made up of 16 amino acids.